Listed below are T cell receptor beta chains from one sample, sequenced in a study of cytomegalovirus exposure and HLA in healthy donors. Here immunoSEQ multiplex PCR was the method, and the copy in TCRdb shows in-frame clones only, minus some. The table has roughly 120,000 clones, around 85% seen once; the top ten hold about 6.8%. The sequenced sample consisted of PBMCs. These receptors were collected from a man under 40 in good health and CMV-seropositive. Each CDR3 is given with its conserved first and last residue. The order of the fields is D gene, clone size, V gene, J gene, CDR3 protein, CDR3 DNA. D genes are given only for firm matches. Size is stated for part of the rows, as once, few or many counts, or as a class when the clone is expanded.

D gene: TRBD1
clone size: .
V gene: TRBV12-5
J gene: TRBJ2-3
CDR3 protein: CASGFTTGPTDTQYF
CDR3 DNA: TGTGCTAGTGGTTTCACGACAGGGCCCACAGATACGCAGTATTTT

D gene: TRBD1
clone size: .
V gene: TRBV4-1
J gene: TRBJ2-7
CDR3 protein: CASSQVPGQGNYEQYF
CDR3 DNA: TGCGCCAGCAGCCAAGTTCCGGGACAGGGGAACTACGAGCAGTACTTC

D gene: .
clone size: once
V gene: TRBV4-2
J gene: TRBJ2-1
CDR3 protein: CASSQERDNEQFF
CDR3 DNA: TGTGCCAGCAGCCAAGAAAGAGATAATGAGCAGTTCTTC

D gene: TRBD1
clone size: .
V gene: TRBV6-1
J gene: TRBJ2-7
CDR3 protein: CASSRSGTGREQYF
CDR3 DNA: TGTGCCAGCTCTCGATCCGGGACAGGGCGCGAGCAGTACTTC

D gene: TRBD2
clone size: few
V gene: TRBV4-3
J gene: TRBJ2-3
CDR3 protein: CASSPLAGGYTDTQYF
CDR3 DNA: TGCGCCAGCAGCCCCCTAGCGGGGGGATACACAGATACGCAGTATTTT

D gene: .
clone size: .
V gene: TRBV21-1
J gene: TRBJ2-2
CDR3 protein: CASSNNRKFASNTGELFF
CDR3 DNA: TGTGCCAGCAGCAATAACAGGAAATTTGCGTCGAACACCGGGGAGCTGTTTTTT

D gene: TRBD1
clone size: .
V gene: TRBV18
J gene: TRBJ1-5
CDR3 protein: CASSQSTGGGQPQHF
CDR3 DNA: TGTGCCAGCTCACAATCAACAGGGGGAGGTCAGCCCCAGCATTTT

D gene: .
clone size: .
V gene: TRBV6-5
J gene: TRBJ2-7
CDR3 protein: CASSRRTGFYEQYF
CDR3 DNA: TGTGCCAGCAGCCGAAGGACGGGGTTCTACGAGCAGTACTTC

D gene: .
clone size: .
V gene: TRBV6-6
J gene: TRBJ2-3
CDR3 protein: CASLAVNTDTQYF
CDR3 DNA: TGTGCCAGCTTGGCGGTGAACACAGATACGCAGTATTTT

D gene: TRBD2
clone size: .
V gene: TRBV27
J gene: TRBJ2-2
CDR3 protein: CASSLRGSGGPHTGELFF
CDR3 DNA: TGTGCCAGCAGTTTACGAGGCAGCGGGGGGCCCCATACCGGGGAGCTGTTTTTT